This TCR beta chain derives from a study of blood T cells in healthy people across ages. This CDR3 has 13 residues. Trimming took off 1 base at V and 5 bases at J, with 9 bases between the two ends. Of note for this clonotype: Its specificity is unknown.

Overall study findings and caveats: In long-lived donors, naive CD4+ cell counts and diversity exceeded those of aged donors.

Primers used in a second PCR of roughly 6 to 11 cycles were a sample-barcoded 5' primer and a J-beta primer mix. Every cDNA molecule bore a tag from a template-switch adaptor containing 12 random nucleotides. In TCRdb, the 5' RACE reads were re-called with MiXCR into one record per CDR3 protein. This table holds nearly 800,000 distinct CDR3 sequences, more than 50% found once. Sequenced sample: blood. The V gene is TRBV12-3 or TRBV12-4, the J gene TRBJ2-7; no firm D call. The TCR comes from a man aged 40-50 years in good health. The CDR3 sequence is CASSLEGSDEQYF. The CDR3 DNA reads TGTGCCAGCAGTTTAGAGGGATCGGACGAGCAGTACTTC.